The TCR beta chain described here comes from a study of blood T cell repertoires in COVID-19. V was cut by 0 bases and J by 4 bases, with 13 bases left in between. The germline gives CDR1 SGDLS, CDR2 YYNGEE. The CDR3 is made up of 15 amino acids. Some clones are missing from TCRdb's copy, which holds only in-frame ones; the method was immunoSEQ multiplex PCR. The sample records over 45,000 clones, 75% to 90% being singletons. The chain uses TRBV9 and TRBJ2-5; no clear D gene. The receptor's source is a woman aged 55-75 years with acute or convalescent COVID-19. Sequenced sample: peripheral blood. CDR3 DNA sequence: TGTGCCAGCAGCGTAGATCCCCTTAATTCAGAGACCCAGTACTTC. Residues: CASSVDPLNSETQYF.